This is a list of T cell receptor beta chains from one sample in a study of beta chain features in type 1 diabetes. Repertoires were generated with immunoSEQ multiplex PCR, while TCRdb's copy carries only in-frame clones and drops some. This table has some 350,000 clones, roughly 9.8% appearing once. Material for sequencing was central memory CD4+ T cells from blood. The receptors come from a man aged 30 to 45 with type 1 diabetes. The CDR3 runs from the conserved cysteine through the conserved F or W. The D gene is left open where the match is weak. Size is omitted from some rows. Given values are once, few, many or a class for expanded clones.

D,length,V,J,size,CDR3,DNA
-,12,TRBV6-6,TRBJ2-1,few,CASRHNYNEQFF,TGTGCCAGCAGACACAACTACAATGAGCAGTTCTTC
-,14,TRBV5-4,TRBJ1-4,-,CASSPAFRGEKLFF,TGTGCCAGCAGCCCCGCTTTTCGGGGTGAAAAACTGTTTTTT
-,15,TRBV7-2,TRBJ1-5,-,CASSLVGRDGGPQHF,TGTGCCAGCAGCTTAGTCGGGAGGGACGGGGGGCCCCAGCATTTT
-,11,TRBV27,TRBJ1-2,-,CASGVGGGYTF,TGTGCCAGCGGTGTAGGGGGTGGCTACACCTTC
TRBD1,15,TRBV28,TRBJ1-2,-,CASSLNPTGGGGYTF,TGTGCCAGCAGTCTTAACCCGACAGGGGGCGGAGGCTACACCTTC
TRBD1,14,TRBV2,TRBJ2-2,many,CASTPRQGAGELFF,TGTGCCAGCACCCCTCGACAGGGGGCCGGGGAGCTGTTTTTT
-,18,TRBV28,TRBJ2-7,few,CASSSWFPGPQKSYEQYF,TGTGCCAGCAGTTCCTGGTTCCCCGGGCCCCAAAAGTCCTACGAGCAGTACTTC
TRBD1,13,TRBV27,TRBJ1-2,-,CASAGQNNYGYTF,TGTGCCAGCGCGGGACAGAATAACTATGGCTACACCTTC
-,14,TRBV7-9,TRBJ2-7,many,CASSPRVGVYEQYF,TGTGCCAGCAGCCCCAGGGTAGGGGTCTACGAGCAGTACTTC
-,13,TRBV13,TRBJ2-1,many,CASSFTGDIEQFF,TGTGCCAGCAGCTTTACAGGCGACATTGAGCAGTTCTTC
TRBD1,11,TRBV7-9,TRBJ2-7,-,CASSEGTGPNF,TGTGCCAGCAGCGAGGGGACAGGGCCCAACTTC
-,11,TRBV2,TRBJ2-1,-,CATRRVTEQFF,TGTGCCACCCGGAGAGTGACGGAGCAGTTCTTC
-,13,TRBV25-1,TRBJ2-7,once,CASRDHFAHEQYF,TGTGCCAGCCGTGACCACTTTGCTCACGAGCAGTACTTC
-,14,TRBV4-3,TRBJ1-1,-,CASSQEREARVAFF,TGCGCCAGCAGCCAAGAAAGGGAGGCCAGGGTAGCTTTCTTT
-,14,TRBV4-2,TRBJ2-5,few,CASSQDYRGETQYF,TGTGCCAGCAGCCAAGATTATAGGGGAGAGACCCAGTACTTC
TRBD2,15,TRBV6-1,TRBJ2-7,-,CASSAGTSVRYEQYF,TGTGCCAGCAGTGCTGGGACTAGCGTTAGGTACGAGCAGTACTTC
TRBD1,13,TRBV2,TRBJ1-5,-,CASSGGQGQPQHF,TGTGCCAGCAGTGGCGGACAGGGACAGCCCCAGCATTTT
-,14,TRBV7-2,TRBJ2-3,-,CASSPRPEADTQYF,TGTGCCAGCAGCCCTCGGCCGGAGGCAGATACGCAGTATTTT
-,13,TRBV28,TRBJ2-3,few,CASKEPSTDTQYF,TGTGCCAGCAAGGAACCTAGCACAGATACGCAGTATTTT
TRBD1,15,TRBV5-4,TRBJ2-1,-,CASSPRTGGGNEQFF,TGTGCCAGCAGCCCACGGACAGGGGGCGGCAATGAGCAGTTCTTC
-,12,TRBV7-2,TRBJ1-2,-,CASSYQGYGYTF,TGTGCCAGCAGCTATCAAGGGTATGGCTACACCTTC
TRBD1,15,TRBV27,TRBJ2-1,-,CASRTAGTGYNEQFF,TGTGCCAGCAGAACCGCAGGGACAGGTTACAATGAGCAGTTCTTC
-,15,TRBV28,TRBJ2-3,few,CASIPGSGGTDTQYF,TGTGCCAGCATCCCGGGGTCGGGGGGCACAGATACGCAGTATTTT
-,15,TRBV11-2,TRBJ2-1,-,CASTSLGWRDNEQFF,TGTGCCAGCACCTCGCTGGGCTGGAGAGACAATGAGCAGTTCTTC
TRBD2,12,TRBV29-1,TRBJ2-1,-,CSARVMPGGGFF,TGCAGCGCCCGGGTGATGCCTGGGGGGGGGTTCTTC
-,14,TRBV5-1,TRBJ1-2,-,CASSLQGLNYGYTF,TGCGCCAGCAGCTTGCAGGGTTTGAACTATGGCTACACCTTC
TRBD2,14,TRBV2,TRBJ2-7,-,CASTGGDFASEQYF,TGTGCCAGCACTGGGGGGGACTTTGCTTCCGAGCAGTACTTC
TRBD1,13,TRBV6-1,TRBJ1-2,few,CASRDRRFYGYTF,TGTGCCAGCAGGGACAGGAGATTCTATGGCTACACCTTC
-,15,TRBV7-8,TRBJ2-3,few,CASSPVGSSTDTQYF,TGTGCCAGCAGCCCCGTGGGCTCTAGCACAGATACGCAGTATTTT
-,19,TRBV7-9,TRBJ2-2,few,CASSFLIFSGTQNTGELFF,TGTGCCAGCAGCTTTCTGATTTTCTCCGGGACACAGAACACCGGGGAGCTGTTTTTT
TRBD1,19,TRBV28,TRBJ2-4,-,CASSLWTFRTGEAKNIQYF,TGTGCCAGCAGTTTATGGACCTTCAGGACAGGGGAAGCCAAAAACATTCAGTACTTC
-,14,TRBV18,TRBJ1-2,many,CASSPIPTGYGYTF,TGTGCCAGCTCACCGATCCCGACGGGCTATGGCTACACCTTC
-,14,TRBV7-9,TRBJ2-7,many,CASSLDRTSYEQYF,TGTGCCAGCAGTTTAGACCGGACCTCCTACGAGCAGTACTTC
-,12,TRBV7-6,TRBJ2-3,-,CASASHAGTQYF,TGTGCCAGTGCCTCTCATGCGGGTACGCAGTATTTT
-,16,TRBV5-1,TRBJ2-1,few,CASSLNGESGYNEQFF,TGCGCCAGCAGCTTGAACGGGGAGTCGGGTTACAATGAGCAGTTCTTC
-,14,TRBV7-8,TRBJ2-3,few,CASSPTVLTDTQYF,TGTGCCAGCAGCCCGACAGTACTCACAGATACGCAGTATTTT
-,17,TRBV19,TRBJ2-3,few,CASSIQGRRDRGDTQYF,TGTGCCAGTAGTATCCAGGGGCGCCGGGATAGGGGAGATACGCAGTATTTT
-,13,TRBV7-9,TRBJ1-4,few,CASSSQGGEKLFF,TGTGCCAGCAGCTCCCAAGGGGGGGAAAAACTGTTTTTT
-,16,TRBV9,TRBJ2-1,-,CASSVRALSSYNEQFF,TGTGCCAGCAGCGTCAGGGCCCTAAGCTCCTACAATGAGCAGTTCTTC
TRBD1,17,TRBV4-1,TRBJ1-6,few,CASSRSIGQARNSPLHF,TGCGCCAGCAGCCGCAGCATAGGACAGGCCAGAAATTCACCCCTCCACTTT
-,12,TRBV29-1,TRBJ1-2,many,CSVYRERSGYTF,TGCAGCGTCTACAGGGAGCGAAGTGGCTACACCTTC
TRBD1,14,TRBV6-5,TRBJ2-1,-,CASSSRDRGEERVF,TGTGCCAGCAGTTCGCGGGACAGGGGGGAAGAGCGGGTCTTC
-,14,TRBV7-2,TRBJ2-1,many,CASSLRLQNNEQFF,TGTGCCAGCAGCTTAAGGCTCCAAAACAATGAGCAGTTCTTC
-,18,TRBV28,TRBJ1-3,-,CASSSPPGVGGSGNTIYF,TGTGCCAGCAGTTCACCCCCGGGGGTAGGGGGCTCTGGAAACACCATATATTTT
-,13,TRBV28,TRBJ2-2,few,CASRVPHTGELFF,TGTGCCAGTAGGGTCCCCCACACCGGGGAGCTGTTTTTT
-,14,TRBV14,TRBJ2-3,few,CASSQDTAVDTQYF,TGTGCCAGCAGCCAAGATACGGCGGTGGATACGCAGTATTTT
-,15,TRBV10-2,TRBJ1-2,few,CASSDQTSTNYGYTF,TGCGCCAGCAGTGATCAAACCTCAACTAACTATGGCTACACCTTC
TRBD2,16,TRBV5-6,TRBJ2-5,few,CASSIRLAGGQETQYF,TGTGCCAGCAGCATACGACTAGCGGGAGGGCAAGAGACCCAGTACTTC
-,11,TRBV10-3,TRBJ2-5,few,CAAGELETQYF,TGTGCCGCAGGAGAATTGGAGACCCAGTACTTC
-,18,TRBV5-1,TRBJ1-5,-,CASSLLWQEDLSNQPQHF,TGCGCCAGCAGCCTGCTGTGGCAGGAAGATCTTAGCAATCAGCCCCAGCATTTT
-,14,TRBV29-1,TRBJ2-1,few,CSASRGRRINEQFF,TGCAGCGCCTCGCGGGGGCGAAGGATAAATGAGCAGTTCTTC
-,13,TRBV7-3,TRBJ2-2,few,CASSFKGTGELFF,TGTGCCAGCAGCTTTAAGGGTACCGGGGAGCTGTTTTTT
-,13,TRBV6-5,TRBJ2-7,few,CASSKGGPSAQYF,TGTGCCAGCAGCAAAGGTGGTCCTTCTGCGCAGTACTTC
TRBD2,14,TRBV29-1,TRBJ2-7,few,CSVAPSGSTYEQYF,TGCAGCGTTGCACCTAGCGGGAGTACGTACGAGCAGTACTTC
-,14,TRBV18,TRBJ2-5,few,CASSPRGYQETQYF,TGTGCCAGCTCACCTAGGGGTTATCAAGAGACCCAGTACTTC